This TCR beta chain was captured by sequencing in a study of cytomegalovirus exposure and HLA in healthy donors. Study results and caveats: The study recorded 164 TCR beta chains that were cytomegalovirus-associated. In an earlier analysis, about 87% or about 30%: the productive usage of most TCR beta V segments. A link between a missense DCLRE1C variant and TCR beta V- and J-gene trimming emerged from a later analysis.

The germline V gene has CDR1 MNHEY and CDR2 SMNVEV (reference sequence). There are 12 residues in the CDR3. Trimming shortened V by 6 bases and J by 9 bases, and 12 bases separated the two germline ends. The donors were healthy bone marrow donors. This clone has only a few counts. Its target is unknown. 60 Vbeta and 13 Jbeta primers were used in PCR. TCRdb's copy holds only in-frame clones and misses some; the assay was immunoSEQ multiplex PCR. This sample has approximately 120,000 clones, with roughly a tenth found just once. This TCR was sampled from a woman in her late teens or twenties in good health and CMV-seropositive. Sequencing was carried out using PBMCs. The chain uses TRBV27 and TRBJ2-1, with D uncertain. CDR3: CASSPAQFEQFF. The CDR3 region has the DNA TGTGCCAGCAGCCCAGCGCAGTTTGAGCAGTTCTTC.